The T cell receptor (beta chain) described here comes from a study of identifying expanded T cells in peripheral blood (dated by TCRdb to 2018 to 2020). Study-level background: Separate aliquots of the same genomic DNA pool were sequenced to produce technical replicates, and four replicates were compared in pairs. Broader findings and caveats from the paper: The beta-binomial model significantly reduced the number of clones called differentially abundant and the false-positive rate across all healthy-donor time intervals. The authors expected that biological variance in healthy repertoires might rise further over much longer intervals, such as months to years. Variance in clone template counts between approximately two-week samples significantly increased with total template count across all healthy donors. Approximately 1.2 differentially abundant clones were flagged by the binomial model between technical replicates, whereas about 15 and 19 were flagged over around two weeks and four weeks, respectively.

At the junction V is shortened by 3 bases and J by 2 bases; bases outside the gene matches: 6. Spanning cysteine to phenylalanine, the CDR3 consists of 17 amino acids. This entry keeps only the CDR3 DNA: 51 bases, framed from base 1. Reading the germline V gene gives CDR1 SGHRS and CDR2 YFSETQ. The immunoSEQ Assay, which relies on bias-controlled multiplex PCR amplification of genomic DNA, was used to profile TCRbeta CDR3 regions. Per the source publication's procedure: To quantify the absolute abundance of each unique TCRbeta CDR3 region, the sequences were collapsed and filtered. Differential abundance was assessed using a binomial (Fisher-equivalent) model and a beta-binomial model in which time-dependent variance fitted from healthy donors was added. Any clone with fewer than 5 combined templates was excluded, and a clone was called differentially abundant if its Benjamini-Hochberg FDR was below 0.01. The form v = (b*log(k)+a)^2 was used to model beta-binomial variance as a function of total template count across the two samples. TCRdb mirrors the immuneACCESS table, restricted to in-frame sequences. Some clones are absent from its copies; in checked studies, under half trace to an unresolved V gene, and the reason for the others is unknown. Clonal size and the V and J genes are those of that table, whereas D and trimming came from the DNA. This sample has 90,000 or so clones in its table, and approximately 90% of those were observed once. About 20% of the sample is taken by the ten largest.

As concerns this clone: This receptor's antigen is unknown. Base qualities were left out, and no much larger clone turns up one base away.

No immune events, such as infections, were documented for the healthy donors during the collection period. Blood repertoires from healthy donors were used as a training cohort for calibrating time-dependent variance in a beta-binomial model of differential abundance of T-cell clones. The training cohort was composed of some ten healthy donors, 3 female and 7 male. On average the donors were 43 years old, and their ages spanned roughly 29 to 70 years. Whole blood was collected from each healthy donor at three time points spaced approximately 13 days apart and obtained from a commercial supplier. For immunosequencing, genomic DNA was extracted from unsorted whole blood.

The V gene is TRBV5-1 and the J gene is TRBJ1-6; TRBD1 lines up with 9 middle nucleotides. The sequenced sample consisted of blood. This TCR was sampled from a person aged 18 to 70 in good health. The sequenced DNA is TGCGCCAGCAGCTCAGGGACAGGGAGTGCCTATAATTCACCCCTCCACTTT. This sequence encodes CASSSGTGSAYNSPLHF.